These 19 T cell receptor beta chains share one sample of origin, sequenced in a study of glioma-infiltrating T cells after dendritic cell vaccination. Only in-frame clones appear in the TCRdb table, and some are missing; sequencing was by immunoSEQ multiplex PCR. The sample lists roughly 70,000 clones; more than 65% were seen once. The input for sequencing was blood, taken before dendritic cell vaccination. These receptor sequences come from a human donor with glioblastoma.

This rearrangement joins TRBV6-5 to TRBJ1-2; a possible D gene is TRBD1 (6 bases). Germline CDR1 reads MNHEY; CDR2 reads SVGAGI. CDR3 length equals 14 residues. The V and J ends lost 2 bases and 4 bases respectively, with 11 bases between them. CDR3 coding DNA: TGTGCCAGCAGTTACCGGGGGGCTACCTATGGCTACACCTTC. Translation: CASSYRGATYGYTF.

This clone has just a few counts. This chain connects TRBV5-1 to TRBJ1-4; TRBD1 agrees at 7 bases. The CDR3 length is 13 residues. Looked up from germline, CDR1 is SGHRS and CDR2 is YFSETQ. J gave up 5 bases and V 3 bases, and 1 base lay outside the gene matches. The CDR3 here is CASSSGGNEKLFF. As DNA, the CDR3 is TGCGCCAGCAGCTCAGGGGGGAATGAAAAACTGTTTTTT.

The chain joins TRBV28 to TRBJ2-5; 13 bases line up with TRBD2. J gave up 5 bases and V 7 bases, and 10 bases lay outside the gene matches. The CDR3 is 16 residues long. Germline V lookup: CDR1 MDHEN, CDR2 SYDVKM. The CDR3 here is CASTRTSGSFGETQYF. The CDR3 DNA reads TGTGCCAGCACCCGGACTAGCGGGAGTTTCGGGGAGACCCAGTACTTC.

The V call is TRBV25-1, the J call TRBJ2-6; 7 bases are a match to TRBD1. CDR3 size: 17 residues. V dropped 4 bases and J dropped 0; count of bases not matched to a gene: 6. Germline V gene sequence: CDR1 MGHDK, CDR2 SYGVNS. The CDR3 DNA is TGTGCCAGCAGTGCGAACAGGGGAGTCTCTGGGGCCAACGTCCTGACTTTC. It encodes CASSANRGVSGANVLTF. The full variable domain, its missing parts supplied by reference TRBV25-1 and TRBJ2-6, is EADIYQTPRYLVIGTGKKITLECSQTMGHDKMYWYQQDPGMELHLIHYSYGVNSTEKGDLSSESTVSRIRTEHFPLTLESARPSHTSQYLCASSANRGVSGANVLTFGAGSRLTVL.

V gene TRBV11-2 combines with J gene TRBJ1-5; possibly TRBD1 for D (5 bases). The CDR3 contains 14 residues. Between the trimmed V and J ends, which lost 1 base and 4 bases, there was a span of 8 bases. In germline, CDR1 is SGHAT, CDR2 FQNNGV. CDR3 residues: CASSLAGGNQPQHF. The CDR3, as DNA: TGTGCCAGCAGCTTAGCCGGGGGGAATCAGCCCCAGCATTTT.

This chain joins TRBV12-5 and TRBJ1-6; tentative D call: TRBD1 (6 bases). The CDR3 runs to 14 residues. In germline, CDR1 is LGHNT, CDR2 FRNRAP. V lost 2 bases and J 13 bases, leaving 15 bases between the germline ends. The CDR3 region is CASGLFAGEGPLHF. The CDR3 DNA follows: TGTGCTAGTGGTTTGTTCGCAGGGGAGGGGCCCCTCCACTTT.

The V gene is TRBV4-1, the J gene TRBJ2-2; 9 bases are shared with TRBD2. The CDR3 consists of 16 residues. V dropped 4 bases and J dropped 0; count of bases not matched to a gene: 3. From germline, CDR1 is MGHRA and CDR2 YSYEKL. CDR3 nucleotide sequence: TGCGCCAGCAGCCGTAGCGGGAGAGCGAACACCGGGGAGCTGTTTTTT. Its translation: CASSRSGRANTGELFF.

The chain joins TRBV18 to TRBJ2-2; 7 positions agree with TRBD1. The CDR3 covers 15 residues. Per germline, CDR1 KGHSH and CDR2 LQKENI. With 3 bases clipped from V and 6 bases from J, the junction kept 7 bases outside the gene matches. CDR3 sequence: CASSPTTGTAGELFF. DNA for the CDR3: TGTGCCAGCTCACCCACGACAGGGACAGCCGGGGAGCTGTTTTTT. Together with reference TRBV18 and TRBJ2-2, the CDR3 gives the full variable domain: NAGVMQNPRHLVRRRGQEARLRCSPMKGHSHVYWYRQLPEEGLKFMVYLQKENIIDESGMPKERFSAEFPKEGPSILRIQQVVRGDSAAYFCASSPTTGTAGELFFGEGSRLTVL.

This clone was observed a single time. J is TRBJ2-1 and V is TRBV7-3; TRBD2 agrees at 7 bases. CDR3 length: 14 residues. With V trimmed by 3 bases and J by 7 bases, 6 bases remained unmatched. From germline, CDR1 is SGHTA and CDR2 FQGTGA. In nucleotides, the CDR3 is TGTGCCAGCAGCTTTCGGGCTAGCGGTAATGAGCAGTTCTTC. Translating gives CASSFRASGNEQFF.

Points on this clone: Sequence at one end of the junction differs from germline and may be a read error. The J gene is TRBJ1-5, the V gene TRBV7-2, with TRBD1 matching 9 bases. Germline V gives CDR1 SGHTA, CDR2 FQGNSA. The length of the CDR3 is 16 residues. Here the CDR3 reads CASSLTSGQGNRPQHF. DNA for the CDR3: TGTGCCAGCAGCTTGACATCGGGACAGGGTAATCGGCCCCAGCATTTT.

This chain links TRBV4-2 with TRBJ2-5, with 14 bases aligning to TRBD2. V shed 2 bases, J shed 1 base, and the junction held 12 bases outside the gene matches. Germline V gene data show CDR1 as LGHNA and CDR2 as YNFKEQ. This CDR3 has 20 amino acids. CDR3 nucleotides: TGTGCCAGCAGCCAAAGAAACACCGGGACTAGCGGGGGTTTCCAAGAGACCCAGTACTTC. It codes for CASSQRNTGTSGGFQETQYF.

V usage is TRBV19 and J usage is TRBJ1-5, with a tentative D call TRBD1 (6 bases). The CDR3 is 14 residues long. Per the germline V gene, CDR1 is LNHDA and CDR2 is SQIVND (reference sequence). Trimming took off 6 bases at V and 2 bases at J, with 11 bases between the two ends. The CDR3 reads CASRNRERNQPQHF. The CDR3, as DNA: TGTGCCAGTAGGAACAGGGAACGCAATCAGCCCCAGCATTTT.

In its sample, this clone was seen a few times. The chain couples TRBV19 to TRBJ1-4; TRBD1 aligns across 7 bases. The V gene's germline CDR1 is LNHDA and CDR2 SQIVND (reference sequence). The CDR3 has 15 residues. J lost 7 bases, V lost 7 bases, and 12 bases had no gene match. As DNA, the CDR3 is TGTGCCAGTACCCCAGTGGACAGGAGGGGTGAAAAACTGTTTTTT. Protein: CASTPVDRRGEKLFF.

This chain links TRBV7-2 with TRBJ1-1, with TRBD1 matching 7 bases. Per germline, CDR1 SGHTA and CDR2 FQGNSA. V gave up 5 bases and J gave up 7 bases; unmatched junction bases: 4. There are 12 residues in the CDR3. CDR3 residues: CASSTTGYEAFF. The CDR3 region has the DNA TGTGCCAGCAGCACGACAGGGTATGAAGCTTTCTTT.

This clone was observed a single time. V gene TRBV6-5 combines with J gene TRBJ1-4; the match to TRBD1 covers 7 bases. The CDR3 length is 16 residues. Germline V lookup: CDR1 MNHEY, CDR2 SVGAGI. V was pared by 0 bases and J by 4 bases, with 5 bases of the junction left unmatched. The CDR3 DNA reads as TGTGCCAGCAGTTACTCCCAGGGGGTCCTTAATGAAAAACTGTTTTTT. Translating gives CASSYSQGVLNEKLFF.

In DNA form, the CDR3 reads TGTGCCAGCCTATTTCAAGGGGGAAGTGTAGCTTTCTTT. Translated: CASLFQGGSVAFF. V gene TRBV6-5 combines with J gene TRBJ1-1; D might be TRBD1 (6 bases). The CDR3 consists of 13 residues. CDR1 MNHEY and CDR2 SVGAGI come from the germline V gene. V lost 8 bases and J 10 bases, leaving 20 bases between the germline ends.

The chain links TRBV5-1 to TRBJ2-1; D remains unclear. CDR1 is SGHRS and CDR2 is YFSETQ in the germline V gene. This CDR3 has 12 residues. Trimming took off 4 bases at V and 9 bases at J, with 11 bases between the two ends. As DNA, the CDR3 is TGCGCCAGCAGCCTGGTTTGGCCTGAGCAGTTCTTC. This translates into CASSLVWPEQFF.

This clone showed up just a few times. The DNA of the CDR3 is TGTGCCAGCAGCTTAGCTCCCACAGCCGATGAGCAGTTCTTC. Protein product: CASSLAPTADEQFF. The J gene is TRBJ2-1, the V gene TRBV7-6; D ambiguous. The CDR3 is 14 amino acids. V was trimmed by 0 bases and J by 8 bases, leaving 11 bases between them. Looked up from germline, CDR1 is SGHVS and CDR2 is FNYEAQ.

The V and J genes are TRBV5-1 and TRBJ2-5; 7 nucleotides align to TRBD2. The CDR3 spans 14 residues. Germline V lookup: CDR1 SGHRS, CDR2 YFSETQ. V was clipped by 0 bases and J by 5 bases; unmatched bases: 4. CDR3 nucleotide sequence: TGCGCCAGCAGCTTGGTCGGGGGGTCTGAGACCCAGTACTTC. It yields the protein CASSLVGGSETQYF.